This TCR beta chain originates from a study of blood T cell repertoires in COVID-19. Background on the study: The study drew acute and convalescent COVID-19 samples from the United States, Italy and Spain. The analysed material was cDNA or gDNA that came from T cells, B-cell-depleted T cells, or PBMCs.

After removal of 1 base from V and 6 bases from J, the junction contained 4 bases not matched to a gene. The CDR3 extends over 15 amino acids. Germline V gene data show CDR1 as LGHNA and CDR2 as YSLEER. Per the authors' pipeline: Nucleated cell number was recorded as an estimate derived from reference gene primer amplification. Clones were sequenced by immunoSEQ multiplex PCR, and TCRdb holds only the in-frame ones, with some missing. That table gives V, J and clone size, and the DNA gave D and trimming. Among 110,000 to 150,000 clones, around 88% were seen once, and the ten largest hold 1.5%. Sequenced sample: peripheral blood. The sequence derives from a woman aged 60-70 years with acute or convalescent COVID-19. The chain links TRBV4-3 to TRBJ2-2, with TRBD2 matching over 8 bases. CDR3 DNA sequence: TGCGCCAGCAGCCAAGCACTAGCGGTTCCCGGGGAGCTGTTTTTT. Amino acid sequence: CASSQALAVPGELFF.